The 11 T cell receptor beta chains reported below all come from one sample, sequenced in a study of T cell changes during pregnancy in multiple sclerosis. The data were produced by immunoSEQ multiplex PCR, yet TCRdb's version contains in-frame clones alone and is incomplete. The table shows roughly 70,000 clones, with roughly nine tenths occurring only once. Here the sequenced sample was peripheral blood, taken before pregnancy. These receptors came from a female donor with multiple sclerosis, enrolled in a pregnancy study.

The CDR3 loop is CASSLDMVKKIIEETQYF. CDR3 nucleotides: TGTGCCAGCAGCTTAGATATGGTCAAGAAAATCATAGAAGAGACCCAGTACTTC. The J gene is TRBJ2-5, the V gene TRBV11-2; D is unresolved. There are 18 residues in the CDR3. Trimming cost V 0 bases and J 3 bases, with 20 bases left between them. CDR1 is SGHAT and CDR2 is FQNNGV in the germline V gene.

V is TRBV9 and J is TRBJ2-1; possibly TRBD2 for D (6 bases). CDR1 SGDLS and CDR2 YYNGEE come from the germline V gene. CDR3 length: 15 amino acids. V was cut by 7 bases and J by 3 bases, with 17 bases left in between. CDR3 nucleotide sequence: TGTGCCAGCGGGCGGGAAGCGGCAGGCTACAATGAGCAGTTCTTC. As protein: CASGREAAGYNEQFF. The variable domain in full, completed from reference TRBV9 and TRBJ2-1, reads DSGVTQTPKHLITATGQRVTLRCSPRSGDLSVYWYQQSLDQGLQFLIQYYNGEERAKGNILERFSAQQFPDLHSELNLSSLELGDSALYFCASGREAAGYNEQFFGPGTRLTVL.

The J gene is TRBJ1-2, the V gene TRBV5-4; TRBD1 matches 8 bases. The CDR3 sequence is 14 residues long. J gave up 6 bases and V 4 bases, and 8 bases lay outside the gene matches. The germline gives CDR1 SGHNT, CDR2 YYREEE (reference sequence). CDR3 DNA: TGTGCCAGCAGCCCCCTTCAGGGGGCTGATGGCTACACCTTC. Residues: CASSPLQGADGYTF. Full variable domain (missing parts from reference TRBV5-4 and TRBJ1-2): ETGVTQSPTHLIKTRGQQVTLRCSSQSGHNTVSWYQQALGQGPQFIFQYYREEENGRGNFPPRFSGLQFPNYSSELNVNALELDDSALYLCASSPLQGADGYTFGSGTRLTVV.

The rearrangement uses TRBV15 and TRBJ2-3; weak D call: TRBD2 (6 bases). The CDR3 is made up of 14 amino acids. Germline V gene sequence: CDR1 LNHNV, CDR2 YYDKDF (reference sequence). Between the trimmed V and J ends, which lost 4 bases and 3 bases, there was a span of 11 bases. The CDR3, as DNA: TGTGCCACCAGCAACCCTAGCGAGACAGATACGCAGTATTTT. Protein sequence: CATSNPSETDTQYF.

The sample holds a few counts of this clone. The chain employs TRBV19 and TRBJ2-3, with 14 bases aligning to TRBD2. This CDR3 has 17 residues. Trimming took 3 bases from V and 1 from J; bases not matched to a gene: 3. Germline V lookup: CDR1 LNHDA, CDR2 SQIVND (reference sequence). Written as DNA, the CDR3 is TGTGCCAGTAGTATCCCGGGACTAGCGGGAGGCACAGATACGCAGTATTTT. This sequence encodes CASSIPGLAGGTDTQYF.

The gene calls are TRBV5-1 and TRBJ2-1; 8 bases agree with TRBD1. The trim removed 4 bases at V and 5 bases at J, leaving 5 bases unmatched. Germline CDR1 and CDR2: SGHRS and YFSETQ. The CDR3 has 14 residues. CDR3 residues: CASSPGQENNEQFF. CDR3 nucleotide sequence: TGCGCCAGCAGCCCGGGACAGGAAAACAATGAGCAGTTCTTC.

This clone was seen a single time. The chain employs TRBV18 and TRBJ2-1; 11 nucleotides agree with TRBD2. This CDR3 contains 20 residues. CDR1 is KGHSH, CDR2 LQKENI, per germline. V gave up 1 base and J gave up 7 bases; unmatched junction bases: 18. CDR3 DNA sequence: TGTGCCAGCTCACCACTGGTGTCTAGCGGGAGGTCCGAAGGTCTAAATGAGCAGTTCTTC. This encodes CASSPLVSSGRSEGLNEQFF. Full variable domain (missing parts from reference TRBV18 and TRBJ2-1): NAGVMQNPRHLVRRRGQEARLRCSPMKGHSHVYWYRQLPEEGLKFMVYLQKENIIDESGMPKERFSAEFPKEGPSILRIQQVVRGDSAAYFCASSPLVSSGRSEGLNEQFFGPGTRLTVL.

The CDR3 spells CASSLGQGNTEAFF. For the CDR3, the DNA is TGTGCCAGCAGTTTGGGACAGGGGAACACTGAAGCTTTCTTT. The V gene is TRBV6-5, the J gene TRBJ1-1; 9 bases are a match to TRBD1. There are 14 residues in the CDR3. V lost 4 bases to trimming and J lost 1 base; unmatched junction nucleotides: 1. CDR1 is MNHEY, CDR2 SVGAGI, per germline.

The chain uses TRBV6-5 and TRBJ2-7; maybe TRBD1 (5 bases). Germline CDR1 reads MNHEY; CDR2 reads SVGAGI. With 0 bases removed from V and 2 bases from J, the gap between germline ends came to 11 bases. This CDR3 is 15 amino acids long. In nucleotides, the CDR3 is TGTGCCAGCAGTTACTCGCCCAGGGTCACCTACGAGCAGTACTTC. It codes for CASSYSPRVTYEQYF.

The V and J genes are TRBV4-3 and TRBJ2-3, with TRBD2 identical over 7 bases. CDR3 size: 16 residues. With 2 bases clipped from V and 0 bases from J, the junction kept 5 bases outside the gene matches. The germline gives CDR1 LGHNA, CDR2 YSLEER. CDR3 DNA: TGCGCCAGCAGCCAAAGACTAGCCCTAAGCACAGATACGCAGTATTTT. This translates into CASSQRLALSTDTQYF.

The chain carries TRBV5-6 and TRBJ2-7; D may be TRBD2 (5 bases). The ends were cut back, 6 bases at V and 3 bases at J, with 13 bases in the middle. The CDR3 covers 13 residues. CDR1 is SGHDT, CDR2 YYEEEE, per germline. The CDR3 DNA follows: TGTGCCAGCACCCTTGGAGGAAACTACGAGCAGTACTTC. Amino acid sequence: CASTLGGNYEQYF.